A single sample gave rise to the 27 T cell receptor beta chains below, sequenced in a study of cytomegalovirus exposure and HLA in healthy donors. The PCR was carried out with 60 Vbeta primers and 13 Jbeta primers. Profiling relied on immunoSEQ multiplex PCR, and the TCRdb table lists in-frame clones only, not all of them. This sample has roughly 93,000 clones, with approximately 79% found just once. The material sequenced was PBMCs. These receptor sequences come from a male donor in good health and CMV-seronegative.

As DNA, the CDR3 is TGTGCCAGTGAAGGGGGTCTAAGCACAGATACGCAGTATTTT. This sequence encodes CASEGGLSTDTQYF. This rearrangement joins TRBV19 to TRBJ2-3; perhaps TRBD1 as D (6 bases). Germline V gives CDR1 LNHDA, CDR2 SQIVND (reference sequence). Trimming took off 8 bases at V and 0 bases at J, with 12 bases between the two ends. The CDR3 is 14 residues long.

V is TRBV4-2 and J is TRBJ2-7; 8 positions agree with TRBD1. Germline V CDR1 and CDR2: LGHNA, YNFKEQ. The CDR3 runs 16 residues. Trimming took 2 bases from V and 0 from J; bases not matched to a gene: 6. The CDR3, as DNA: TGTGCCAGCAGCCAATTATGGGACAGGCCCTCCTACGAGCAGTACTTC. Its protein product is CASSQLWDRPSYEQYF.

The chain uses TRBV28 and TRBJ2-7; weak D call: TRBD2 (7 bases). V lost 6 bases and J 6 bases, leaving 18 bases between the germline ends. The germline V gene has CDR1 MDHEN and CDR2 SYDVKM. The CDR3 has 14 residues. CDR3 bases: TGTGCCAGCAGCACCCGACGGGGGGCAAGCGAGCAGTACTTC. This gives the protein CASSTRRGASEQYF.

The chain has TRBV6-1 and TRBJ1-5; 7 bases match TRBD1. The CDR3 consists of 15 residues. The germline V gene encodes CDR1 MNHNS and CDR2 SASEGT. With 3 bases clipped from V and 3 bases from J, the junction kept 5 bases outside the gene matches. CDR3 nucleotides: TGTGCCAGCAGTGAGGCAGGGGGTCACAATCAGCCCCAGCATTTT. This sequence encodes CASSEAGGHNQPQHF.

The V and J genes are TRBV7-2 and TRBJ2-1; 9 bases line up with TRBD2. Unmatched junction bases numbered 4, after V lost 1 base and J lost 6 bases. Germline V gene sequence: CDR1 SGHTA, CDR2 FQGNSA. The CDR3 is made up of 15 amino acids. CDR3 loop: CASSLGLAGSNEQFF. As DNA, the CDR3 is TGTGCCAGCAGCTTAGGGCTAGCGGGATCCAATGAGCAGTTCTTC. Supplemented by reference TRBV7-2 and TRBJ2-1, the full variable domain reads GAGVSQSPSNKVTEKGKDVELRCDPISGHTALYWYRQSLGQGLEFLIYFQGNSAPDKSGLPSDRFSAERTGGSVSTLTIQRTQQEDSAVYLCASSLGLAGSNEQFFGPGTRLTVL.

This chain links TRBV27 with TRBJ2-3; D is uncertain. The germline V gene has CDR1 MNHEY and CDR2 SMNVEV (reference sequence). The CDR3 length is 13 residues. V gave up 6 bases and J gave up 8 bases, with 15 bases separating them. The DNA of the CDR3 is TGTGCCAGCAGCCAAGTCAAACAAGTTACGCAGTATTTT. Amino acids: CASSQVKQVTQYF.

The chain links TRBV28 to TRBJ1-4; the D gene is possibly TRBD1 (5 bases). CDR3 length: 14 residues. V shed 6 bases and J shed 5 bases, with 13 bases lying between them. Germline V lookup: CDR1 MDHEN, CDR2 SYDVKM. In DNA, the CDR3 is TGTGCCAGCAGCATAGGGGCCAGAAATGAAAAACTGTTTTTT. It encodes CASSIGARNEKLFF.

The table lists this clone with a few counts. The chain couples TRBV3-2 to TRBJ1-1. TRBV3-2 is shown as a pseudogene. This CDR3 comprises 8 residues. The chain's CDR3 is CASSQATW. DNA for the CDR3: TGTGCCAGCAGCCAAGCCACTTGG.

The chain links TRBV28 to TRBJ1-5; D is undetermined. The CDR3 has 14 residues. Trimming cost V 7 bases and J 0 bases, with 10 bases left between them. CDR1 MDHEN and CDR2 SYDVKM come from the germline V gene. CDR3 loop: CASITPYSNQPQHF. CDR3 bases: TGTGCCAGCATAACACCTTATAGCAATCAGCCCCAGCATTTT. The variable domain in full, with the rest retrieved from reference TRBV28 and TRBJ1-5, is DVKVTQSSRYLVKRTGEKVFLECVQDMDHENMFWYRQDPGLGLRLIYFSYDVKMKEKGDIPEGYSVSREKKERFSLILESASTNQTSMYLCASITPYSNQPQHFGDGTRLSIL.

V usage is TRBV7-2 and J usage is TRBJ2-1, with 7 bases identical to TRBD2. CDR1 and CDR2 (germline): SGHTA, FQGNSA. There are 16 residues in the CDR3. The junction had 6 bases not matched to a gene; V was cut back by 0 bases and J by 4 bases. The CDR3 nucleotides are TGTGCCAGCAGCTTAGCGCGGCTAGCGGCATACAATGAGCAGTTCTTC. As protein: CASSLARLAAYNEQFF.

The gene calls are TRBV6-1 and TRBJ2-5, with D maybe TRBD1 (5 bases). The J call may be mistaken, given a closer DNA end match to TRBJ2-7. Germline CDR1 reads MNHNS; CDR2 reads SASEGT. CDR3 length: 15 amino acids. The CDR3 nucleotides read TGTGCCAGCAGAGGGTTGGGGCAGTCTACCTACGAGCAGTACTTC. Its protein product is CASRGLGQSTYEQYF.

This chain uses TRBV10-3 with TRBJ2-7; a possible D gene is TRBD1 (6 bases). The CDR3 totals 17 residues. Trimming stripped 3 bases from V and 3 bases from J, with 21 bases between. From germline, CDR1 is ENHRY and CDR2 SYGVKD. The chain's CDR3 is CAISDADRSRVFYEQYF. The DNA of the CDR3 is TGTGCCATCAGTGACGCCGACAGGTCCCGTGTGTTCTACGAGCAGTACTTC.

This sequence joins TRBV7-9 and TRBJ2-7; 8 bases line up with TRBD2. The CDR3 extends over 15 amino acids. V gave up 5 bases and J gave up 6 bases; unmatched junction bases: 12. CDR1 SEHNR and CDR2 FQNEAQ come from the germline V gene (reference sequence). The CDR3 bases are TGTGCCAGCAGCCCCGGGAGGGAGGGCCGGGGCGAGCAGTACTTC. Its protein product is CASSPGREGRGEQYF.

The chain links TRBV19 to TRBJ2-2; 7 nucleotides align to TRBD2. Germline V gene sequence: CDR1 LNHDA, CDR2 SQIVND (reference sequence). V shed 3 bases and J 5 bases; nucleotides not matched to a gene: 6. This CDR3 contains 15 residues. CDR3 sequence: CASSMVWEGTGELFF. Written as DNA, the CDR3 is TGTGCCAGTAGTATGGTGTGGGAGGGGACCGGGGAGCTGTTTTTT.

The V gene is TRBV7-2, the J gene TRBJ2-1; D not certain. Trimming removed 3 bases at V and 8 bases at J, with 11 bases between. The CDR3 has 13 residues. In germline, CDR1 is SGHTA, CDR2 FQGNSA. The CDR3: CASSFPVQYEQFF. CDR3 sequence (DNA): TGTGCCAGCAGCTTCCCAGTACAATATGAGCAGTTCTTC.

The genes are TRBV27 and TRBJ2-1, with D possibly matching TRBD2 (5 bases). Between the trimmed V and J ends, which lost 3 bases and 7 bases, there was a span of 13 bases. The CDR3 runs 14 residues. Germline values: CDR1 MNHEY, CDR2 SMNVEV (reference sequence). CDR3 coding DNA: TGTGCCAGCAGTTTTGCCGGGAATGGGAATGAGCAGTTCTTC. The encoded protein is CASSFAGNGNEQFF.

The gene calls are TRBV11-2 and TRBJ2-7; the D is unclear. Between the trimmed V and J ends, which lost 1 base and 2 bases, there was a span of 9 bases. Germline V gene data show CDR1 as SGHAT and CDR2 as FQNNGV. The CDR3 runs to 14 residues. The CDR3: CASSLAVGAYEQYF. The DNA of the CDR3 is TGTGCCAGCAGCTTAGCAGTTGGAGCCTACGAGCAGTACTTC.

This clone was counted between two and nine times. The chain couples TRBV15 to TRBJ2-2; no reliable D call. Germline V lookup: CDR1 LNHNV, CDR2 YYDKDF (reference sequence). Trimming took off 2 bases at V and 4 bases at J, with 5 bases between the two ends. CDR3 size: 13 residues. CDR3 in DNA: TGTGCCACCAGCAGATACGGCACCGGGGAGCTGTTTTTT. The encoded protein is CATSRYGTGELFF.

The chain links TRBV28 to TRBJ1-2; tentatively, D is TRBD1 (6 bases). Germline CDR1 reads MDHEN; CDR2 reads SYDVKM. V was trimmed by 3 bases and J by 3 bases, leaving 11 bases between them. This CDR3 comprises 14 residues. The CDR3 DNA reads as TGTGCCAGCAGTTTGGGCAGGGGAGACTATGGCTACACCTTC. Amino acid sequence: CASSLGRGDYGYTF.

J is TRBJ2-7 and V is TRBV28; TRBD2 might be the D (6 bases). Germline-derived CDR1 and CDR2 are MDHEN and SYDVKM. The CDR3 sequence is 15 residues long. V gave up 5 bases and J gave up 4 bases, with 18 bases separating them. This chain's CDR3 is CASSPQEVRGYEQYF. In DNA, the CDR3 is TGTGCCAGCAGTCCCCAAGAAGTCCGGGGGTACGAGCAGTACTTC.

This clone was observed once. The chain joins TRBV5-8 to TRBJ2-1, with 12 bases aligning to TRBD2. Trimming took 5 bases from V and 4 from J; bases not matched to a gene: 4. Germline CDR1 and CDR2: SGHTS and YDEGEE. The CDR3 is 15 amino acids. CDR3 nucleotides: TGTGCCAGCAGTGCCCTAGCGGGAGGGTACAATGAGCAGTTCTTC. This codes for CASSALAGGYNEQFF.

This chain joins TRBV7-6 and TRBJ2-3; 9 bases match TRBD1. The V and J ends lost 4 bases and 9 bases, in that order; junction bases with no gene match: 2. CDR1 SGHVS and CDR2 FNYEAQ come from the germline V gene. The CDR3 sequence is 12 residues long. CDR3 nucleotides: TGTGCCAGCAGCTCCGGACAGGGGACGCAGTATTTT. It is translated as CASSSGQGTQYF.

The chain uses TRBV9 and TRBJ2-3, with 9 bases identical to TRBD2. V lost 3 bases, J lost 4 bases, and 12 bases stayed unmatched. CDR1 is SGDLS, CDR2 YYNGEE, per germline. The CDR3 length is 17 residues. CDR3 coding DNA: TGTGCCAGCAGCGCGACCTCAAGCGGGAGGAGTCCAGATACGCAGTATTTT. It yields the protein CASSATSSGRSPDTQYF.

This chain links TRBV15 with TRBJ2-7; unclear D gene. V lost 0 bases to trimming and J lost 1 base, with 10 bases between them. This CDR3 comprises 15 residues. The germline CDR1 and CDR2 sequences are LNHNV and YYDKDF (reference sequence). CDR3 sequence reads: CATSREVDISYEQYF. The CDR3 DNA reads as TGTGCCACCAGCAGAGAGGTAGACATTTCCTACGAGCAGTACTTC.

The V call is TRBV19, the J call TRBJ2-7; possible D gene TRBD1, 5 bases. Trimming pared 0 bases from V and 2 bases from J, leaving 8 bases between. This CDR3 comprises 14 residues. CDR1 is LNHDA, CDR2 SQIVND, per germline (reference sequence). CDR3 DNA sequence: TGTGCCAGTAGTATAGACCCAGGGACCTACGAGCAGTACTTC. This codes for CASSIDPGTYEQYF.

This chain uses TRBV14 with TRBJ2-3; D possibly corresponds to TRBD2 (6 bases). Trimming took off 2 bases at V and 1 base at J, with 13 bases between the two ends. This CDR3 is built from 16 residues. Germline V CDR1 and CDR2: SGHDN, FVKESK. CDR3 region: CASSQLPTRGTDTQYF. Written as DNA, the CDR3 is TGTGCCAGCAGCCAACTTCCGACTAGAGGCACAGATACGCAGTATTTT. The whole variable domain, remainder taken from reference TRBV14 and TRBJ2-3, is EAGVTQFPSHSVIEKGQTVTLRCDPISGHDNLYWYRRVMGKEIKFLLHFVKESKQDESGMPNNRFLAERTGGTYSTLKVQPAELEDSGVYFCASSQLPTRGTDTQYFGPGTRLTVL.

The chain links TRBV11-2 to TRBJ1-1; D is perhaps TRBD1 (5 bases). Germline V CDR1 and CDR2: SGHAT, FQNNGV. With 6 bases removed from V and 3 bases from J, the gap between germline ends came to 17 bases. The CDR3 length is 15 residues. This CDR3 reads CASSYEGVFDTEAFF. CDR3 nucleotides: TGTGCCAGCAGTTATGAAGGGGTTTTTGACACTGAAGCTTTCTTT.